The 31 T cell receptor beta chains given below trace back to one sample, sequenced in a study of blood T cells in healthy people across ages. The second PCR ran roughly 7 to 12 cycles with a sample-barcoded 5' primer and J-beta primers. TCRdb passed the 5' RACE reads through MiXCR, listing each CDR3 protein once. The data show 1.5 million or so distinct CDR3 sequences, roughly 45% seen once. Sequences were obtained from blood. The receptors here all came from a woman aged 18-29 years in good health.

This clonotype was picked up a small number of times. This chain joins TRBV7-9 and TRBJ2-5; D perhaps matches TRBD2 (6 bases). Looked up from germline, CDR1 is SEHNR and CDR2 is FQNEAQ (reference sequence). V was clipped by 1 base and J by 1 base, with 10 bases between them. The CDR3 runs 15 residues. This CDR3 is CASSLGGTLQETQYF. DNA of the CDR3: TGTGCCAGCAGCTTAGGCGGGACGCTCCAAGAGACCCAGTACTTC. Together with reference TRBV7-9 and TRBJ2-5, the CDR3 gives the full variable domain: DTGVSQNPRHKITKRGQNVTFRCDPISEHNRLYWYRQTLGQGPEFLTYFQNEAQLEKSRLLSDRFSAERPKGSFSTLEIQRTEQGDSAMYLCASSLGGTLQETQYFGPGTRLLVL.

The chain carries TRBV11-2 and TRBJ1-3; D not resolved. Trimming cost V 2 bases and J 0 bases, with 14 bases left between them. Per the germline V gene, CDR1 is SGHAT and CDR2 is FQNNGV. There are 17 residues in the CDR3. The CDR3: CASSLSGLAHSGNTIYF. As DNA, the CDR3 is TGTGCCAGCAGCTTAAGTGGGCTTGCTCACTCTGGAAACACCATATATTTT.

The chain recombines TRBV9 with TRBJ2-1, with 12 bases aligning to TRBD2. V dropped 3 bases and J dropped 8; count of bases not matched to a gene: 6. The CDR3 contains 15 residues. Germline V CDR1 and CDR2: SGDLS, YYNGEE. CDR3 sequence reads: CASSDTSGGKDEQFF. For the CDR3, the DNA is TGTGCCAGCAGCGATACTAGCGGGGGGAAAGATGAGCAGTTCTTC.

The chain uses TRBV20-1 and TRBJ2-7; no clear D gene. V dropped 7 bases and J dropped 8 bases, with 6 bases sitting between them. This CDR3 has 8 amino acids. Per the germline V gene, CDR1 is DFQATT and CDR2 is SNEGSKA (reference sequence). The CDR3 sequence is CSVGKQYF. As DNA, the CDR3 is TGCAGTGTGGGGAAGCAGTACTTC.

This clonotype appeared once. V and J are TRBV3-1 and TRBJ2-3; 8 positions match TRBD2. CDR3 length: 17 residues. Per the germline V gene, CDR1 is LGHDT and CDR2 is YNNKEL (reference sequence). V shed 3 bases and J 0 bases; nucleotides not matched to a gene: 8. CDR3 loop: CASSQGGGSPSTDTQYF. The DNA for the CDR3 is TGTGCCAGCAGCCAGGGCGGGGGGAGCCCAAGCACAGATACGCAGTATTTT.

Concerning this clonotype itself: One end of the junction fails to match germline, which may point to a read error. The V call is TRBV7-9, the J call TRBJ1-1, with a weak D call TRBD1 (5 bases). The germline V gene has CDR1 SEHNR and CDR2 FQNEAQ (reference sequence). The CDR3 totals 14 residues. The CDR3 nucleotides read TGTGGCAGCAGCTTAAGCGGGGGGAACACTGAAGCTTTCTTT. It yields the protein CGSSLSGGNTEAFF.

There are a few counts of this clonotype. This chain connects TRBV5-1 to TRBJ2-4; TRBD1 aligns across 9 bases. The J call is uncertain, as TRBJ2-7 better fits the DNA end. Germline V gives CDR1 SGHRS, CDR2 YFSETQ. The CDR3 covers 14 residues. CDR3 bases: TGCGCCAGCAGCTTGGGGGACAGGGCCAACGAGCAGTACTTC. Translating gives CASSLGDRANEQYF.

DNA of the CDR3: TGCGCCAGCAGCCAAGTCCAGGGGGCCGGCTATGGCTACACCTTC. Translated: CASSQVQGAGYGYTF. The chain joins TRBV4-1 to TRBJ1-2; TRBD1 aligns across 8 bases. The CDR3 loop spans 15 amino acids. The trim removed 1 base at V and 4 bases at J, leaving 5 bases unmatched. The germline V gene has CDR1 MGHRA and CDR2 YSYEKL.

The chain links TRBV25-1 to TRBJ2-5; 8 bases agree with TRBD1. The J call may be mistaken, given a closer DNA end match to TRBJ2-7. CDR3 size: 13 residues. Germline V gene data show CDR1 as MGHDK and CDR2 as SYGVNS. The CDR3 DNA reads as TGTGCCAGTTCCCACCCAGGGGGCCACGAGCAGTACTTC. It is translated as CASSHPGGHEQYF.

The rearrangement uses TRBV4-1 and TRBJ1-5, with D unclear. Trimming shortened V by 1 base and J by 5 bases, and 12 bases separated the two germline ends. The CDR3 consists of 15 residues. Germline CDR1 reads MGHRA; CDR2 reads YSYEKL. CDR3 in DNA: TGCGCCAGCAGCCAAGTCGGTAATGCAGATCAGCCCCAGCATTTT. Protein: CASSQVGNADQPQHF.

This clonotype was seen a handful of times. The V call is TRBV2, the J call TRBJ2-3, with TRBD2 matching 10 bases. Unmatched junction bases numbered 5, after V lost 7 bases and J lost 4 bases. The germline CDR1 and CDR2 sequences are SNHLY and FYNNEI. The CDR3 spans 14 residues. The CDR3 loop is CASKLAGNADTQYF. In DNA form, the CDR3 reads TGTGCCAGCAAACTAGCGGGAAACGCAGATACGCAGTATTTT.

The V and J genes are TRBV5-5 and TRBJ2-5, with D uncertain. Germline loops: CDR1 SGHKS, CDR2 YYEKEE (reference sequence). Trimming took off 4 bases at V and 3 bases at J, with 13 bases between the two ends. This CDR3 is built from 14 residues. CDR3 DNA: TGTGCCAGCAGCCGCAGTGCCACTGAAGAGACCCAGTACTTC. Its translation: CASSRSATEETQYF.

The J gene is TRBJ2-1, the V gene TRBV7-9, with TRBD2 identical over 8 bases. CDR1 SEHNR and CDR2 FQNEAQ come from the germline V gene (reference sequence). J gave up 10 bases and V 5 bases, and 4 bases lay outside the gene matches. The CDR3 spans 12 residues. CDR3 sequence (DNA): TGTGCCAGCAGCCCCCGGACTAGCGAGCAGTTCTTC. It translates to CASSPRTSEQFF.

This clonotype was detected a few times. The chain employs TRBV7-2 and TRBJ1-2, with D perhaps TRBD1 (5 bases). The germline CDR1 and CDR2 sequences are SGHTA and FQGNSA. The CDR3 consists of 15 residues. The V end was cut by 1 base, the J end by 0 bases, with 9 bases between. CDR3 coding DNA: TGTGCCAGCAGCTTAGTGCAGGGAACTAACTATGGCTACACCTTC. The encoded protein is CASSLVQGTNYGYTF.

This clonotype occurred once. V and J are TRBV12-3 or TRBV12-4 and TRBJ2-3; D uncertain. The CDR3 sequence is 16 residues long. With 5 bases removed from V and 2 bases from J, the gap between germline ends came to 17 bases. The CDR3 loop is CASSLGTNGLTDTQYF. In nucleotides, the CDR3 is TGTGCCAGCAGTCTTGGTACGAACGGCCTCACAGATACGCAGTATTTT.

This chain links TRBV5-1 with TRBJ1-1, with D unclear. Trimming removed 1 base at V and 4 bases at J, with 14 bases between. CDR1 SGHRS and CDR2 YFSETQ come from the germline V gene. This CDR3 has 15 residues. The CDR3 here is CASSLSVEGSTEAFF. As DNA, the CDR3 is TGCGCCAGCAGCTTGTCGGTGGAGGGATCCACTGAAGCTTTCTTT.

The chain uses TRBV11-2 and TRBJ2-5, with 7 bases that match TRBD2. The junction had 2 bases not matched to a gene; V was cut back by 1 base and J by 0 bases. This CDR3 region has 15 residues. The germline CDR1 and CDR2 sequences are SGHAT and FQNNGV. The CDR3 region has the DNA TGTGCCAGCAGCTTAGTGGGACTACACCAAGAGACCCAGTACTTC. Translation: CASSLVGLHQETQYF.

The rearrangement joins TRBV9 to TRBJ2-3; 15 bases map to TRBD2. Per the germline V gene, CDR1 is SGDLS and CDR2 is YYNGEE. Germline trimming cut 0 bases from V and 0 bases from J; bases unmatched to any gene: 5. The CDR3 loop spans 19 amino acids. The CDR3 nucleotides read TGTGCCAGCAGCGTAGCTGGACTAGCGGGGGGGATGAGCACAGATACGCAGTATTTT. This gives the protein CASSVAGLAGGMSTDTQYF.

This chain joins TRBV6-1 and TRBJ2-1; D perhaps matches TRBD2 (6 bases). CDR1 and CDR2 from the germline V gene are MNHNS and SASEGT. The CDR3 extends over 15 amino acids. V dropped 6 bases and J dropped 4 bases, with 16 bases sitting between them. The CDR3 bases are TGTGCCAGCAGGAATCGGGCCGGAGGGTACAATGAGCAGTTCTTC. Amino acid sequence: CASRNRAGGYNEQFF.

The chain recombines TRBV27 with TRBJ2-6; D possibly corresponds to TRBD1 (5 bases). Germline lookup yields CDR1 MNHEY and CDR2 SMNVEV (reference sequence). This CDR3 is built from 16 residues. Deletions cut 6 bases from V and 0 bases from J, with 12 bases between. CDR3 region: CASSLRQFSGANVLTF. The DNA for the CDR3 is TGTGCCAGCAGCCTACGACAGTTCTCTGGGGCCAACGTCCTGACTTTC.

This clonotype was counted a few times. A junction end diverges from the germline sequence, so it may reflect a read error. V gene TRBV11-2 combines with J gene TRBJ2-1; no firm D call. The germline V gene encodes CDR1 SGHAT and CDR2 FQNNGV. This CDR3 has 10 amino acids. CDR3 protein: CASRGSELFF. The CDR3 nucleotides are TGTGCCAGCAGGGGGTCAGAGCTGTTCTTC.

The V gene is TRBV12-3 or TRBV12-4, the J gene TRBJ2-7; D might be TRBD1 or TRBD2, each matching 5 bases. CDR3 length: 16 residues. V dropped 6 bases and J dropped 0 bases, with 18 bases sitting between them. The CDR3 region is CASSPGRGPLSYEQYF. In DNA, the CDR3 is TGTGCCAGCAGCCCCGGACGGGGACCACTCTCCTACGAGCAGTACTTC.

This chain connects TRBV7-6 to TRBJ2-1, with D maybe TRBD2 (6 bases). Germline CDR1 and CDR2: SGHVS and FNYEAQ. The CDR3 spans 18 residues. V lost 5 bases and J lost 3, with 23 bases in between. The CDR3 protein is CASSPRSLSSADYNEQFF. CDR3 bases: TGTGCCAGCAGCCCACGGTCTTTGTCTAGCGCAGACTACAATGAGCAGTTCTTC.

The CDR3: CASLPGTHTGELFF. The CDR3 DNA reads TGTGCCAGCCTTCCTGGGACACACACCGGGGAGCTGTTTTTT. The rearrangement joins TRBV6-1 to TRBJ2-2; D perhaps matches TRBD1 (6 bases). CDR3 size: 14 residues. Trimming removed 8 bases at V and 3 bases at J, with 13 bases between. CDR1 is MNHNS, CDR2 SASEGT, per germline.

This clonotype was detected a few times. This chain links TRBV12-3 or TRBV12-4 with TRBJ2-7; D not certain. V lost 5 bases to trimming and J lost 3 bases, with 14 bases between them. The CDR3 is 14 amino acids. CDR3 residues: CASSPLGRIYEQYF. For the CDR3, the DNA is TGTGCCAGCAGTCCGCTTGGACGGATCTACGAGCAGTACTTC.

This clonotype has a handful of counts. This chain joins TRBV6-5 and TRBJ1-1; D might be TRBD1 (5 bases). Trimming cost V 2 bases and J 1 base, with 14 bases left between them. The CDR3 is 16 amino acids. Germline V lookup: CDR1 MNHEY, CDR2 SVGAGI. The CDR3 loop is CASSYTGSRGNTEAFF. The CDR3 DNA follows: TGTGCCAGCAGTTACACAGGATCCAGAGGGAACACTGAAGCTTTCTTT.

This clonotype was seen a single time. One end of the junction is discordant with germline, which a read error may explain. This chain connects TRBV4-2 to TRBJ2-1; a weak D match, TRBD2 (6 bases). CDR3 length equals 16 residues. Germline CDR1 reads LGHNA; CDR2 reads YNFKEQ. CDR3 protein: CASSQDGRGSRNGQFF. CDR3 DNA: TGTGCCAGCAGCCAAGATGGACGGGGGAGTAGGAATGGGCAGTTCTTC.

This clonotype turned up a few times. The V gene is TRBV5-5, the J gene TRBJ2-3; 7 bases map to TRBD1. The CDR3 length is 16 residues. From germline, CDR1 is SGHKS and CDR2 YYEKEE (reference sequence). V gave up 1 base and J gave up 1 base; unmatched junction bases: 6. CDR3 loop: CASSLPTGVGTDTQYF. The CDR3 DNA sequence: TGTGCCAGCAGCTTGCCCACAGGGGTGGGCACAGATACGCAGTATTTT.

The chain is built from TRBV20-1 and TRBJ1-2, with 7 bases matching TRBD1. V lost 7 bases, J lost 5 bases, and 4 bases stayed unmatched. CDR1 DFQATT and CDR2 SNEGSKA come from the germline V gene (reference sequence). There are 11 residues in the CDR3. Here the CDR3 DNA reads TGCAGTGGGACAGGCCTTTATGGCTACACCTTC. Translation: CSGTGLYGYTF.

The rearrangement links TRBV9 to TRBJ2-5; no firm D call. There are 15 residues in the CDR3. CDR1 is SGDLS and CDR2 is YYNGEE in the germline V gene. The V end lost 1 base, the J end lost 0 bases, and 10 bases lay between the germline ends. The CDR3 DNA follows: TGTGCCAGCAGCGTATCCCCGATAGACCAAGAGACCCAGTACTTC. Translated, it gives CASSVSPIDQETQYF.

The chain has TRBV2 and TRBJ1-6; D is unresolved. Germline V gene data show CDR1 as SNHLY and CDR2 as FYNNEI. V gave up 7 bases and J gave up 7 bases, with 11 bases separating them. This CDR3 region has 13 residues. The CDR3 is CASKVFGNSPLHF. The CDR3 DNA follows: TGTGCCAGCAAGGTCTTTGGGAATTCACCCCTCCACTTT.